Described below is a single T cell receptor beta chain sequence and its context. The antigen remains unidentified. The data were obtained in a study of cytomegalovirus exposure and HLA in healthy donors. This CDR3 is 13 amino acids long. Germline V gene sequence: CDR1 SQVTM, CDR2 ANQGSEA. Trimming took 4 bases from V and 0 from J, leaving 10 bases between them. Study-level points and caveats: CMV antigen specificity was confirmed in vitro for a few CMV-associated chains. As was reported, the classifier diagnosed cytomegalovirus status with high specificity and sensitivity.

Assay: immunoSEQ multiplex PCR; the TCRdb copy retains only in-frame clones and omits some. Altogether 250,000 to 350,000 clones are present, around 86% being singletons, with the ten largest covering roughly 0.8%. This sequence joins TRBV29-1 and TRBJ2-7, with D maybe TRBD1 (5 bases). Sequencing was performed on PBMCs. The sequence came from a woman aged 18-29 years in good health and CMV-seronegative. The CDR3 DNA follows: TGCAGCGTTGGGGCAGGGTTCTCCTACGAGCAGTACTTC. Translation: CSVGAGFSYEQYF.